This T cell receptor (beta chain) was captured by sequencing in a study of blood T cell repertoires in COVID-19. At the level of the study: The study drew acute and convalescent COVID-19 samples from the United States, Italy and Spain. PBMCs, B-cell-depleted T cells, or T cells were the source of the cDNA or gDNA that made up the material.

Some clones are missing from TCRdb's copy, which holds only in-frame ones; the method was immunoSEQ multiplex PCR. Of over 150,000 clones listed, roughly 91% are singletons. With V trimmed by 5 bases and J by 5 bases, 10 bases remained unmatched. The CDR3 contains 15 residues. The V gene's germline CDR1 is SGHAT and CDR2 FQNNGV. V usage is TRBV11-2 and J usage is TRBJ1-2; 8 nucleotides align to TRBD1. The sequencing input was peripheral blood. The origin of this receptor is a man aged 50-59 years who had recovered from COVID-19. The CDR3 bases are TGTGCCAGCAGCCAGGGGGCGGGCCCCGGGTATGGCTACACCTTC. This translates into CASSQGAGPGYGYTF.